This record concerns one T cell receptor beta chain sequence. Its specific antigen is unknown. The record has no base qualities; no much larger clone is one base away. The sample comes from a study of pediatric ulcerative colitis (dated by TCRdb to the late 2010s). As for the study more broadly: Among the ulcerative colitis patients, about seven had pancolitis and two had left-sided colitis, and histology in every patient was consistent with ulcerative colitis. Using the Pediatric Ulcerative Colitis Activity Index, a couple of patients were classed as having mild disease, several as having moderate disease and three as having acute severe colitis. Nine newly diagnosed, treatment-naive pediatric ulcerative colitis patients and a handful of non-IBD control children each provided paired blood and rectal samples. Summary of the overall study and its limitations: Because the repertoires came from total lymphocyte DNA, rare subsets such as regulatory T cells may have patterns that are not reflected. A couple of rectal CDR3 clonotypes turned up in every ulcerative colitis patient but in none of the controls. Features of the rectal repertoire distinguished controls, mild-moderate colitis patients and acute severe colitis patients, and in acute severe colitis rectal diversity was lower because of clonal expansions. Only a handful of individuals were included in the healthy control group, which was small. Significantly higher autologous blood-rectal clonal overlap was found in ulcerative colitis patients than in controls, which suggested increased T cell trafficking to inflamed tissue. For technical reasons, the blood samples of a couple of patients yielded substantially fewer templates, so those samples were excluded from the blood-rectal overlap analysis.

From the cysteine through the phenylalanine, the CDR3 covers 15 amino acids. This entry keeps only the CDR3 DNA: 45 bases, framed from base 1. V lost 7 bases and J lost 2 bases, and the count of bases not matched to a germline gene is 7. According to the germline V gene, CDR1 reads SGHAT and CDR2 reads FQNNGV. Ulcerative colitis patients had received no immunosuppressive medication before the diagnostic colonoscopy. A blood sample was drawn at the time of the colonoscopy. The Wizard kit (Promega) was used to extract genomic DNA from blood and intestinal samples. Rearranged CDR3 beta regions were amplified from genomic DNA with multiplex V and J primers using the immunoSEQ TRB Survey service. To keep sequencing depth the same across samples, survey-level depth of up to 500,000 reads per sample was applied. Libraries were purified, pooled and sequenced on Illumina technology. Per the original workflow: Productive clonality, sample overlap, pairwise scatters, CDR3 beta length, V/D/J gene usage and productiveness were all assessed with the immunoSEQ online tools. Calculated diversity was defined as the number of unique rearrangements divided by total templates, multiplied by 100, and Shannon and Simpson indices were computed as well. For principal component analysis, Z-score normalized data were analyzed with the R prcomp function and the ggbiplot package. Morisita's index was used to quantify blood-rectal clonal overlap within each subject. Drawn from immuneACCESS, this table holds only the in-frame rearrangements with V and J called that TCRdb kept. Clones are partly lost; checked studies trace under half to an unresolved V gene and leave the rest unexplained. That table gives V, J and clone size, and the DNA gave D and trimming. The table for this sample lists about 36,000 clones; over 65% of them were counted only once. 20% to 25% of the sample is in the top ten clones.

The chain links TRBV11-2 with TRBJ1-1, with 10 central nucleotides matching TRBD1. This TCR came from a girl aged 5 to 17 with moderate ulcerative colitis. The specimen sequenced was blood. The CDR3 protein is CASIAGDRGNTEAFF. The DNA is as follows: TGTGCCAGCATAGCAGGGGACAGGGGCAACACTGAAGCTTTCTTT. Full variable domain (CDR3 extended with the reference TRBV11-2 and TRBJ1-1 proteins): EAGVAQSPRYKIIEKRQSVAFWCNPISGHATLYWYQQILGQGPKLLIQFQNNGVVDDSQLPKDRFSAERLKGVDSTLKIQPAKLEDSAVYLCASIAGDRGNTEAFFGQGTRLTVV.